This paragraph covers one TCR beta chain sequence. The antigen remains undetermined. Its ends do not fully match the called genes, so a read error is possible. Healthy bone marrow donors made up the donors. The data stem from a study of cytomegalovirus exposure and HLA in healthy donors. Findings of the study overall: Cytomegalovirus association was listed for 150 or so TCR beta chains. Later analysis found that TCR beta chains associated with HLA were more clonally expanded than other, equally common chains.

The CDR3 sequence is 13 residues long. Germline CDR1 SSHAT, CDR2 FNYEAQ (reference sequence). Primers: 60 Vbeta forward and 13 Jbeta reverse. Profiling relied on immunoSEQ multiplex PCR, and the TCRdb table lists in-frame clones only, not all of them. The sample records roughly 170,000 clones, 76% being singletons. V and J are TRBV7-7 and TRBJ2-3; D perhaps matches TRBD2 (6 bases). The source of this sequence is a female donor in good health and CMV-seronegative. The sample was PBMCs. CDR3 DNA sequence: TGTGCTAGCAGCTCCGGGACTTTGGATACGCAGTATTTT. Encoded protein: CASSSGTLDTQYF.